A selection of T cell receptor beta chains follows, all from one sample in a study of CD8 T cells in Susac syndrome. MiXCR, run by TCRdb on the immunoSEQ multiplex PCR reads, gives a single entry per CDR3 protein. The profile covers fewer than 70,000 distinct CDR3 sequences, with 95% appearing a single time and about 0.26% taken by the ten largest. The sample consisted of CD8+ T cells from PBMCs. These receptors came from a human donor in good health. Each CDR3 is given with its conserved first and last residue. The order of the fields is clone size, D gene, J gene, V gene, CDR3 DNA, CDR3 protein. A D gene is named only where the DNA matches it firmly. A row's size may be missing; if present it is once, few, many or a size class.

abundance: once; d_gene: NA; j_gene: TRBJ1-3; v_gene: TRBV25-1; CDR3nt: TGTGCCAGCGAGGGTCCGGACGTATATTTT; CDR3aa: CASEGPDVYF
abundance: NA; d_gene: NA; j_gene: TRBJ2-5; v_gene: TRBV15; CDR3nt: TGTGCCACCAGCAGAGATGACAGCCTAAGGGAGACCCAGTACTTC; CDR3aa: CATSRDDSLRETQYF
abundance: NA; d_gene: NA; j_gene: TRBJ1-6; v_gene: TRBV7-3; CDR3nt: TGTGCCAGCAGCTTCCGGGAAAATTCACCCCTCCACTTT; CDR3aa: CASSFRENSPLHF
abundance: NA; d_gene: NA; j_gene: TRBJ1-1; v_gene: TRBV9; CDR3nt: TGTGCCAGCAGCGTGGGGGGGTTAAGTGAAGCTTTCTTT; CDR3aa: CASSVGGLSEAFF
abundance: NA; d_gene: NA; j_gene: TRBJ2-7; v_gene: TRBV7-9; CDR3nt: TGTGCCAGCGGGGTACGTGGGGATGCCTACGAGCAGTACTTC; CDR3aa: CASGVRGDAYEQYF
abundance: NA; d_gene: NA; j_gene: TRBJ2-6; v_gene: TRBV20-1; CDR3nt: TGCAGTGCTAGATTAAGGGGTACCCTCACCCCTTCTGGGGCCAACGTCCTGACTTTC; CDR3aa: CSARLRGTLTPSGANVLTF
abundance: NA; d_gene: TRBD2; j_gene: TRBJ2-1; v_gene: TRBV19; CDR3nt: TGTGCCAGTAGTTTAGCGGGGAACTCCTACAATGAGCAGTTCTTC; CDR3aa: CASSLAGNSYNEQFF
abundance: NA; d_gene: TRBD1; j_gene: TRBJ2-1; v_gene: TRBV28; CDR3nt: TGTGCCAGCAGTTTATTTCAGGGGGCCCCCTACAATGAGCAGTTCTTC; CDR3aa: CASSLFQGAPYNEQFF
abundance: NA; d_gene: NA; j_gene: TRBJ2-5; v_gene: TRBV27; CDR3nt: TGTGCCAGCAGTTCGTTACACCAAGCCCCCAAAGAGACCCAGTACTTC; CDR3aa: CASSSLHQAPKETQYF
abundance: NA; d_gene: NA; j_gene: TRBJ2-3; v_gene: TRBV9; CDR3nt: TGTGCCAGCAGCGTAGGGACTAGGGGGCTCACAGATACGCAGTATTTT; CDR3aa: CASSVGTRGLTDTQYF
abundance: NA; d_gene: NA; j_gene: TRBJ2-7; v_gene: TRBV12-3/TRBV12-4; CDR3nt: TGTGCCAGCAGTTTAGATATGTCTTCGTACGAGCAGTACTTC; CDR3aa: CASSLDMSSYEQYF
abundance: NA; d_gene: TRBD2; j_gene: TRBJ2-1; v_gene: TRBV7-9; CDR3nt: TGTGCCAGCAGCTTAGTCGCGGGGGGGTTCGATGAGCAGTTCTTC; CDR3aa: CASSLVAGGFDEQFF
abundance: NA; d_gene: NA; j_gene: TRBJ1-1; v_gene: TRBV29-1; CDR3nt: TGCAGCGCTGGGGGGGGGAACACTGAAGCTTTCTTT; CDR3aa: CSAGGGNTEAFF
abundance: NA; d_gene: NA; j_gene: TRBJ2-1; v_gene: TRBV4-1; CDR3nt: TGCGCCAGCAGCCAAGAGGGTTACAATGAGCAGTTCTTC; CDR3aa: CASSQEGYNEQFF
abundance: NA; d_gene: TRBD1; j_gene: TRBJ1-1; v_gene: TRBV2; CDR3nt: TGTGCCAGCAGTGCAGGGGGCACTGAAGCTTTCTTT; CDR3aa: CASSAGGTEAFF
abundance: NA; d_gene: TRBD1; j_gene: TRBJ2-2; v_gene: TRBV30; CDR3nt: TGTGCCTGGAGTGTTTGGACAGGGGGCGGCGGGGAGCTGTTTTTT; CDR3aa: CAWSVWTGGGGELFF
abundance: NA; d_gene: TRBD1; j_gene: TRBJ1-1; v_gene: TRBV10-2; CDR3nt: TGCGCCAGCAGTGAGGGGGCAGGGGGGAACACTGAAGCTTTCTTT; CDR3aa: CASSEGAGGNTEAFF
abundance: NA; d_gene: TRBD2; j_gene: TRBJ2-5; v_gene: TRBV6-1; CDR3nt: TGTGCCAGCAGCCCCAGGGGCGGGGGGCTAGGAGAGACCCAGTACTTC; CDR3aa: CASSPRGGGLGETQYF
abundance: NA; d_gene: NA; j_gene: TRBJ1-1; v_gene: TRBV28; CDR3nt: TGTGCCAGCAGTTTATCAGGGATGGGCACTGAAGCTTTCTTT; CDR3aa: CASSLSGMGTEAFF
abundance: NA; d_gene: NA; j_gene: TRBJ2-7; v_gene: TRBV4-1; CDR3nt: TGCGCCAGCAGATCCATAGGGGCTAAAAACGAGCAGTACTTC; CDR3aa: CASRSIGAKNEQYF
abundance: NA; d_gene: TRBD2; j_gene: TRBJ2-3; v_gene: TRBV7-3; CDR3nt: TGTGCCAGCAGCATAGGGACTAGCGGGAGCGCAGATACGCAGTATTTT; CDR3aa: CASSIGTSGSADTQYF
abundance: NA; d_gene: NA; j_gene: TRBJ2-7; v_gene: TRBV19; CDR3nt: TGTGCCAGTAGTTGGGAAGGGCTGCGGGAGCAGTACTTC; CDR3aa: CASSWEGLREQYF
abundance: NA; d_gene: NA; j_gene: TRBJ1-2; v_gene: TRBV9; CDR3nt: TGTGCCAGCAGCGTAGATGTCGGACACTATGGCTACACCTTC; CDR3aa: CASSVDVGHYGYTF
abundance: NA; d_gene: TRBD2; j_gene: TRBJ2-5; v_gene: TRBV4-1; CDR3nt: TGCGCCAGCAGCATGGGGACTAGCAGTTCAAGGGAGACCCAGTACTTC; CDR3aa: CASSMGTSSSRETQYF
abundance: NA; d_gene: TRBD2; j_gene: TRBJ2-1; v_gene: TRBV7-9; CDR3nt: TGTGCCGCTCGGGGGGGCCACAATGAGCAGTTCTTC; CDR3aa: CAARGGHNEQFF
abundance: NA; d_gene: TRBD1; j_gene: TRBJ1-3; v_gene: TRBV7-9; CDR3nt: TGTGCCAGCAGCCCCCTGGGACAGGACGGGAGCTCTGGAAACACCATATATTTT; CDR3aa: CASSPLGQDGSSGNTIYF